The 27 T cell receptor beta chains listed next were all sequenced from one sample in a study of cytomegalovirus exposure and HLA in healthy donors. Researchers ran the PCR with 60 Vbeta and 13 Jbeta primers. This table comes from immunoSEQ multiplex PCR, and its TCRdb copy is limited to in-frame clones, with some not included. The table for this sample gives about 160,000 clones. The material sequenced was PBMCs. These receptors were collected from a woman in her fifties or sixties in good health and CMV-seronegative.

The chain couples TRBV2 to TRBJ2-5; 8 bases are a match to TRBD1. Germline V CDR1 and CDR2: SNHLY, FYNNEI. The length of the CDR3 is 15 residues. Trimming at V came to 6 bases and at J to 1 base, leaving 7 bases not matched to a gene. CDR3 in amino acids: CASRPVTGAQETQYF. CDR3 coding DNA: TGTGCCAGCAGACCCGTGACAGGGGCCCAAGAGACCCAGTACTTC.

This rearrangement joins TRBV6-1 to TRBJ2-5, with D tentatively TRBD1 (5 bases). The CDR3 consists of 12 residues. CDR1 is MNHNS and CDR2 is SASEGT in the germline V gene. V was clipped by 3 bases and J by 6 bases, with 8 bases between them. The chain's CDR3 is CASSDREKTQYF. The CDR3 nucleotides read TGTGCCAGCAGTGACAGGGAAAAGACCCAGTACTTC.

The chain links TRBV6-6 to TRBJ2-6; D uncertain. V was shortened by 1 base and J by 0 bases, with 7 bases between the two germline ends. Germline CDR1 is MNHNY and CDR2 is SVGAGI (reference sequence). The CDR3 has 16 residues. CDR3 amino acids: CASSYYSRSGANVLTF. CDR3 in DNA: TGTGCCAGCAGTTACTACAGTCGCTCTGGGGCCAACGTCCTGACTTTC.

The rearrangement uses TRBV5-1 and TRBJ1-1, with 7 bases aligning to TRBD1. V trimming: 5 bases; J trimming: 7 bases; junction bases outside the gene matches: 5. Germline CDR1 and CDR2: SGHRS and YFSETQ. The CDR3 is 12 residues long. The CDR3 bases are TGCGCCAGCAGGAGGGGGGACAGTGAAGCTTTCTTT. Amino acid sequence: CASRRGDSEAFF.

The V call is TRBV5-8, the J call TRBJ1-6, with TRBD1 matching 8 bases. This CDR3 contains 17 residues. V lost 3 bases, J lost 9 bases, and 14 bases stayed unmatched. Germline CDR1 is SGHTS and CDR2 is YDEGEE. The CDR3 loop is CASSSFIGQGSGSPLHF. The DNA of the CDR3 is TGTGCCAGCAGCTCCTTTATAGGACAGGGATCGGGTTCACCCCTCCACTTT.

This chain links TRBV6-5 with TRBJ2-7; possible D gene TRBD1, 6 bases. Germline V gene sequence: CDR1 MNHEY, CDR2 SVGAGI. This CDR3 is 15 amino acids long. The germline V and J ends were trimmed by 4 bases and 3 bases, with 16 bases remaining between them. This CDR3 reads CASSLGALTYYEQYF. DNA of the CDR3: TGTGCCAGCAGTTTGGGGGCGCTAACTTACTACGAGCAGTACTTC.

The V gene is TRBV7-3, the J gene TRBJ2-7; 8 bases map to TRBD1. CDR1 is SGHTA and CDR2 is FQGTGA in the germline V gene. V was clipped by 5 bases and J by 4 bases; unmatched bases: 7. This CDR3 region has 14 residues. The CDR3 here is CASSIGQGLYEQYF. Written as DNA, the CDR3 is TGTGCCAGCAGCATCGGACAGGGTTTGTACGAGCAGTACTTC.

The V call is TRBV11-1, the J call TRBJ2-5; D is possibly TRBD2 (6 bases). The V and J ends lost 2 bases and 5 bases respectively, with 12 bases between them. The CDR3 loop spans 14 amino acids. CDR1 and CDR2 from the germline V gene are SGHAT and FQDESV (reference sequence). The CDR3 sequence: CASSLRRREETQYF. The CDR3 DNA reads TGTGCCAGCAGCTTACGGCGGAGGGAGGAGACCCAGTACTTC.

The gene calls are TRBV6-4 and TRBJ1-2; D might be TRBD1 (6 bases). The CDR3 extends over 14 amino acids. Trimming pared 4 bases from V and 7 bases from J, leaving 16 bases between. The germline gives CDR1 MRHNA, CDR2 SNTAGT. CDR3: CASSATGGVAGYTF. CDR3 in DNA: TGTGCCAGCAGTGCGACTGGGGGCGTCGCTGGCTACACCTTC.

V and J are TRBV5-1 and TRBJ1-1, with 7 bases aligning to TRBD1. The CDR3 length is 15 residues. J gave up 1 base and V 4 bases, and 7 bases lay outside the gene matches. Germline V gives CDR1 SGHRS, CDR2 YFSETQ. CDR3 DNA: TGCGCCAGCAGCCCAGGACAGGAAACGAACACTGAAGCTTTCTTT. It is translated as CASSPGQETNTEAFF. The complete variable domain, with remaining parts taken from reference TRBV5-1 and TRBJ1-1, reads KAGVTQTPRYLIKTRGQQVTLSCSPISGHRSVSWYQQTPGQGLQFLFEYFSETQRNKGNFPGRFSGRQFSNSRSEMNVSTLELGDSALYLCASSPGQETNTEAFFGQGTRLTVV.

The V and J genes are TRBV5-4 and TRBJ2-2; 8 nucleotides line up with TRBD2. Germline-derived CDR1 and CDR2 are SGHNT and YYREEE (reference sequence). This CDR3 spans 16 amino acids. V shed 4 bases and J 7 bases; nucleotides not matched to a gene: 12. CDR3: CASSLLIGGADGELFF. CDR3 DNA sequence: TGTGCCAGCAGCCTACTTATCGGGGGGGCAGACGGGGAGCTGTTTTTT. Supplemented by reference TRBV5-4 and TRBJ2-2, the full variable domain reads ETGVTQSPTHLIKTRGQQVTLRCSSQSGHNTVSWYQQALGQGPQFIFQYYREEENGRGNFPPRFSGLQFPNYSSELNVNALELDDSALYLCASSLLIGGADGELFFGEGSRLTVL.

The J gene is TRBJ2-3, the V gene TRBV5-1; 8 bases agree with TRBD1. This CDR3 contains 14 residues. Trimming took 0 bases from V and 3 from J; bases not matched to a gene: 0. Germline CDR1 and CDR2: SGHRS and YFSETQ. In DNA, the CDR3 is TGCGCCAGCAGCTTGGGGGACAGGACAGATACGCAGTATTTT. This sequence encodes CASSLGDRTDTQYF. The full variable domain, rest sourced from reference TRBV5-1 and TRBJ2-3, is KAGVTQTPRYLIKTRGQQVTLSCSPISGHRSVSWYQQTPGQGLQFLFEYFSETQRNKGNFPGRFSGRQFSNSRSEMNVSTLELGDSALYLCASSLGDRTDTQYFGPGTRLTVL.

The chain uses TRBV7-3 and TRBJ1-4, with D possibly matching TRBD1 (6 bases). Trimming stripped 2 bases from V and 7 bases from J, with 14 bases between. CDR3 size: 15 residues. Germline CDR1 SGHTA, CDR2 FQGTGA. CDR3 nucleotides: TGTGCCAGCAGCTTAGGCGGACAGCGAGGTGAAAAACTGTTTTTT. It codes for CASSLGGQRGEKLFF.

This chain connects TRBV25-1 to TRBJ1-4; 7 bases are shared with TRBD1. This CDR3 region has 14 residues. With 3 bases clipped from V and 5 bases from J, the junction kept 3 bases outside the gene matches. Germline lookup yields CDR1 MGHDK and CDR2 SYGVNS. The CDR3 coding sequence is TGTGCCAGCAGTGAGGACAGGTGGAATGAAAAACTGTTTTTT. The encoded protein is CASSEDRWNEKLFF. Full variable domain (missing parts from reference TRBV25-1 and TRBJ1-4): EADIYQTPRYLVIGTGKKITLECSQTMGHDKMYWYQQDPGMELHLIHYSYGVNSTEKGDLSSESTVSRIRTEHFPLTLESARPSHTSQYLCASSEDRWNEKLFFGSGTQLSVL.

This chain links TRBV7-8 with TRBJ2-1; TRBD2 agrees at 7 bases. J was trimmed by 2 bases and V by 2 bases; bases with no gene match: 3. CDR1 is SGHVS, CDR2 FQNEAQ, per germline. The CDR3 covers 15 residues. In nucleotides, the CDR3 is TGTGCCAGCAGCTTAAGAGCGGGACCCTACAATGAGCAGTTCTTC. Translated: CASSLRAGPYNEQFF.

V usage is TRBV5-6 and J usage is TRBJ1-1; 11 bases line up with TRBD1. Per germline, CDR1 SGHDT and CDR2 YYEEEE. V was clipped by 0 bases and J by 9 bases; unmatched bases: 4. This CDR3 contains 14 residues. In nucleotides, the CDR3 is TGTGCCAGCAGCTTGGTAGGACAGGGGGCTCAAGCTTTCTTT. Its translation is CASSLVGQGAQAFF.

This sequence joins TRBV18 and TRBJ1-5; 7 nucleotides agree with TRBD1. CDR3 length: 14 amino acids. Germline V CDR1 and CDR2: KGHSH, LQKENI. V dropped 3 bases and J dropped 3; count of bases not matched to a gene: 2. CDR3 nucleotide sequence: TGTGCCAGCTCACCGGGACAGCCCAATCAGCCCCAGCATTTT. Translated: CASSPGQPNQPQHF. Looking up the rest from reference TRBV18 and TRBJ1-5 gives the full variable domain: NAGVMQNPRHLVRRRGQEARLRCSPMKGHSHVYWYRQLPEEGLKFMVYLQKENIIDESGMPKERFSAEFPKEGPSILRIQQVVRGDSAAYFCASSPGQPNQPQHFGDGTRLSIL.

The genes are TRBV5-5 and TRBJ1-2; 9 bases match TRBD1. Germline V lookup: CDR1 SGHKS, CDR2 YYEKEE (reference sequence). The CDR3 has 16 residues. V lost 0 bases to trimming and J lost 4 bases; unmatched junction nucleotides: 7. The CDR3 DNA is TGTGCCAGCAGCTTGGTGGCGGGACAGGGATCCTATGGCTACACCTTC. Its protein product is CASSLVAGQGSYGYTF.

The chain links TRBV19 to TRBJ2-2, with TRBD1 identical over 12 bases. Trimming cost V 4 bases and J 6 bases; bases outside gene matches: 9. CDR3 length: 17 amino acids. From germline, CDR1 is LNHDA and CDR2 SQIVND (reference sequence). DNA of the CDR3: TGTGCCAGTAGTAAAACCGGGACAGGGGGCTCATCCGGGGAGCTGTTTTTT. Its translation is CASSKTGTGGSSGELFF. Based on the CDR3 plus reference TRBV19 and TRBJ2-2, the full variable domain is DGGITQSPKYLFRKEGQNVTLSCEQNLNHDAMYWYRQDPGQGLRLIYYSQIVNDFQKGDIAEGYSVSREKKESFPLTVTSAQKNPTAFYLCASSKTGTGGSSGELFFGEGSRLTVL.

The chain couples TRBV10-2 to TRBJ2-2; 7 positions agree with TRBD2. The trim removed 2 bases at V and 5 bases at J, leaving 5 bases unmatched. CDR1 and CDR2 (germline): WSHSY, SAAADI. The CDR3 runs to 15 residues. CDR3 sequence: CASSEAREGTGELFF. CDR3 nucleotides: TGCGCCAGCAGTGAGGCCAGGGAGGGGACCGGGGAGCTGTTTTTT.

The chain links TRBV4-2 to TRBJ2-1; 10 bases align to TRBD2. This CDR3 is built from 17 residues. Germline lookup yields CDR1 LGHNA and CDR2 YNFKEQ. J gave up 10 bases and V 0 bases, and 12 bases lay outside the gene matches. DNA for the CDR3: TGTGCCAGCAGCCAAGAAGGGACGAGCGGGGGGGCGGACGAGCAGTTCTTC. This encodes CASSQEGTSGGADEQFF.

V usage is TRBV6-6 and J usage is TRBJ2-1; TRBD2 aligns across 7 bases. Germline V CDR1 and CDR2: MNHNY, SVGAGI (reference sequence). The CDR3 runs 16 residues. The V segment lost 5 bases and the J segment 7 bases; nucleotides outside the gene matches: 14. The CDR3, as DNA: TGTGCCAGCAGTCTATGGGGAGGGGCAGAGGGTAATGAGCAGTTCTTC. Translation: CASSLWGGAEGNEQFF.

The CDR3 DNA reads as TGTGCCAGCAGCCTCAAAACGGACAGGTATAGCAATCAGCCCCAGCATTTT. Amino acids: CASSLKTDRYSNQPQHF. This chain joins TRBV7-8 and TRBJ1-5; 7 nucleotides match TRBD1. The germline CDR1 and CDR2 sequences are SGHVS and FQNEAQ. This CDR3 has 17 amino acids. The J segment lost 0 bases and the V segment lost 5 bases, leaving 10 bases of the junction unmatched.

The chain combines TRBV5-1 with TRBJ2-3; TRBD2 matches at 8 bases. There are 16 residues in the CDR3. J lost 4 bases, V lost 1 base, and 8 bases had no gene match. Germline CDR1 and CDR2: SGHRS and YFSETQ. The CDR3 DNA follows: TGCGCCAGCAGCTTGCAGGGACTAGGGACACCAGATACGCAGTATTTT. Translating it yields CASSLQGLGTPDTQYF.

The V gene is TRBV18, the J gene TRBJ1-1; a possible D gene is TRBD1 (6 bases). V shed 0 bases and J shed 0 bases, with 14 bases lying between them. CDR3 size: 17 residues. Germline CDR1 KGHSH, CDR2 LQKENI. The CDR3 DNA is TGTGCCAGCTCACCACCGTCTCGCCAGGGGATGAACACTGAAGCTTTCTTT. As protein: CASSPPSRQGMNTEAFF.

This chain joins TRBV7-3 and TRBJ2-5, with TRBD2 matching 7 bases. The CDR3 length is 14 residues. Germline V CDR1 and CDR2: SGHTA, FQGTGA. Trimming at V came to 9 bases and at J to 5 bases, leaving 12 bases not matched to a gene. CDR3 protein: CAREVTSVTETQYF. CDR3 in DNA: TGTGCCAGAGAGGTTACTAGCGTCACGGAGACCCAGTACTTC.

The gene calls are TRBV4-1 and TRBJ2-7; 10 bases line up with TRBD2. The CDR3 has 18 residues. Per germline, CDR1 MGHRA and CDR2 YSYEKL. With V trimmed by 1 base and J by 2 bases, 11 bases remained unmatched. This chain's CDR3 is CASSQVYSGRAATYEQYF. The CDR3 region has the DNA TGCGCCAGCAGCCAAGTGTACAGCGGGAGGGCGGCCACCTACGAGCAGTACTTC.